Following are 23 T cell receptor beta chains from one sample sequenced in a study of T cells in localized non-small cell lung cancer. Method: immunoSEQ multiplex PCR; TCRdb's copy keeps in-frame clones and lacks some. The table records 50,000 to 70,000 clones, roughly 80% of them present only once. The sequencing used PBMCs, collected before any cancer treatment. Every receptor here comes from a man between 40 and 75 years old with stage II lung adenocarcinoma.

CDR3 bases: TGTGCCTGGGGTTGGGGTGCTGGTGGCTACACCTTC. Amino acid sequence: CAWGWGAGGYTF. The rearrangement joins TRBV30 to TRBJ1-2; D is uncertain. The CDR3 sequence is 12 residues long. CDR1 and CDR2 (germline): GTSNPN, SVGIG (reference sequence). V lost 5 bases and J 7 bases, leaving 14 bases between the germline ends.

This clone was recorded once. The CDR3: CASSLAPPGGLTDTQYF. CDR3 in DNA: TGTGCCAGCAGCTTAGCCCCTCCAGGGGGCCTGACAGATACGCAGTATTTT. This sequence joins TRBV5-4 and TRBJ2-3, with 8 bases matching TRBD1. Germline values: CDR1 SGHNT, CDR2 YYREEE (reference sequence). V lost 2 bases and J lost 3; bases outside the gene matches: 11. This CDR3 has 17 amino acids.

Written as DNA, the CDR3 is TGTGCCAGTAGTATAGGGGTCGGAGGACAGATGAACACTGAAGCTTTCTTT. It is translated as CASSIGVGGQMNTEAFF. The genes are TRBV19 and TRBJ1-1, with D maybe TRBD1 (6 bases). There are 17 residues in the CDR3. Germline CDR1 is LNHDA and CDR2 is SQIVND (reference sequence). Deletions cut 1 base from V and 0 bases from J, with 15 bases between.

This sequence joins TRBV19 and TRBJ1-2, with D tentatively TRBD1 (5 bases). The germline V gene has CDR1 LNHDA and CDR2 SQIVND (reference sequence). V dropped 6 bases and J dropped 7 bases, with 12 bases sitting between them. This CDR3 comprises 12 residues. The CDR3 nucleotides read TGTGCCAGTAGATGGGGGGTTAGTGGCTACACCTTC. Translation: CASRWGVSGYTF.

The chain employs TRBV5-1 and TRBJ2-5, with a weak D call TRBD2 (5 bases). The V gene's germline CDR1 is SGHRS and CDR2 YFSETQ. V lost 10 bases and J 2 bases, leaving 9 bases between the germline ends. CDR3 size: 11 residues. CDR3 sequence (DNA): TGCGCCTCCCGGGGACAAGAGACCCAGTACTTC. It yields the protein CASRGQETQYF.

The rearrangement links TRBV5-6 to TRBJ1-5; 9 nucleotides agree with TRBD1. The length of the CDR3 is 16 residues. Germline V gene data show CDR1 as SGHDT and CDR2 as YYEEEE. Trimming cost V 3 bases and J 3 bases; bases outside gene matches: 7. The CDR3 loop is CASSWGQGTNNQPQHF. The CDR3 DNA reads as TGTGCCAGCAGCTGGGGACAGGGAACAAACAATCAGCCCCAGCATTTT.

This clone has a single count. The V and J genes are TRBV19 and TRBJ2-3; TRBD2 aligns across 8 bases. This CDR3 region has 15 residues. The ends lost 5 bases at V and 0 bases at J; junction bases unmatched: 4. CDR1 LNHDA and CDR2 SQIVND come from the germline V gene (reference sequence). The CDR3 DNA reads TGTGCCAGTAGTGAGGCTAGCGGGAGCACAGATACGCAGTATTTT. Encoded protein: CASSEASGSTDTQYF.

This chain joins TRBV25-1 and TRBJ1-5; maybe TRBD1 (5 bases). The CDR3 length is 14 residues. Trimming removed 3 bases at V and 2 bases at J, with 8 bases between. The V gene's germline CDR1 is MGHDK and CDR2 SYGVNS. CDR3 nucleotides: TGTGCCAGCAGTGACGGGACCCGCAATCAGCCCCAGCATTTT. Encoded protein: CASSDGTRNQPQHF.

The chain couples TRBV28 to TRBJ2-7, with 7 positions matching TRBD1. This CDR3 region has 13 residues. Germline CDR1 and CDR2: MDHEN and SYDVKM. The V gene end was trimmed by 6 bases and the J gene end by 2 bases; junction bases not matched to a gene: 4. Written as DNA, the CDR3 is TGTGCCAGCAGACCCGGGACAGCCTACGAGCAGTACTTC. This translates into CASRPGTAYEQYF.

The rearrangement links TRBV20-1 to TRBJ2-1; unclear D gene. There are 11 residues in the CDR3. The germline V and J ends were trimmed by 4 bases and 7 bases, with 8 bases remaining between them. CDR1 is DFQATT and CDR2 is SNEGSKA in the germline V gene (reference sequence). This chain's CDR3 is CSANTVNEQFF. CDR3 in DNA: TGCAGTGCTAATACAGTAAATGAGCAGTTCTTC.

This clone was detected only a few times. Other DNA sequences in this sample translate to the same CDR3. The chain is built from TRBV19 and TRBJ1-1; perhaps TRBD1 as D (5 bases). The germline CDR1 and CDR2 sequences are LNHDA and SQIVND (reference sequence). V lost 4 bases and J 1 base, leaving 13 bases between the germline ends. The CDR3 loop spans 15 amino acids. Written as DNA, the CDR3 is TGTGCCAGTAGTACGTCCGGGACGGCGAACACTGAAGCTTTCTTT. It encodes CASSTSGTANTEAFF.

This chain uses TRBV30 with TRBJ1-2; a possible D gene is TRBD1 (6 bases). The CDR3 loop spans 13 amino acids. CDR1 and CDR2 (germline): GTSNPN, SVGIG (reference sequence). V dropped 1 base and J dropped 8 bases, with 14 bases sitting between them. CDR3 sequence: CAWSATGTYGYTF. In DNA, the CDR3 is TGTGCCTGGAGTGCAACAGGGACTTACGGCTACACCTTC. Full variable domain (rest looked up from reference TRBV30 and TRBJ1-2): SQTIHQWPATLVQPVGSPLSLECTVEGTSNPNLYWYRQAAGRGLQLLFYSVGIGQISSEVPQNLSASRPQDRQFILSSKKLLLSDSGFYLCAWSATGTYGYTFGSGTRLTVV.

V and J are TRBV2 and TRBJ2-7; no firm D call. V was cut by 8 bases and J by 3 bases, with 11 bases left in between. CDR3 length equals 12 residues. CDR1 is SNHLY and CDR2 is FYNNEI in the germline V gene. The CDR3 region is CASWAPSYEQYF. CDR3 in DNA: TGTGCCAGCTGGGCCCCCAGCTACGAGCAGTACTTC.

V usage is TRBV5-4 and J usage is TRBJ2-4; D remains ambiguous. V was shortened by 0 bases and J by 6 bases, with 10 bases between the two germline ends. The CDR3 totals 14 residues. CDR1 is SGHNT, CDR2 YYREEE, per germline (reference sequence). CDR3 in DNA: TGTGCCAGCAGCTTGGAGGGAATGGGAAACATTCAGTACTTC. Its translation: CASSLEGMGNIQYF.

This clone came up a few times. CDR3 loop: CASSTESEKLFF. Here the CDR3 DNA reads TGTGCCAGCAGCACCGAAAGTGAAAAACTGTTTTTT. V is TRBV7-9 and J is TRBJ1-4, with no clear D. The V gene's germline CDR1 is SEHNR and CDR2 FQNEAQ (reference sequence). CDR3 length: 12 residues. Between the trimmed V and J ends, which lost 5 bases and 7 bases, there was a span of 8 bases.

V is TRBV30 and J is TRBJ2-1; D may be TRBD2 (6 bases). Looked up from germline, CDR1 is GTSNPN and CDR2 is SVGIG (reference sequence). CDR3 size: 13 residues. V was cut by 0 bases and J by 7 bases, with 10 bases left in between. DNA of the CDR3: TGTGCCTGGAGTGTACGGGGAGGAAATGAGCAGTTCTTC. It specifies CAWSVRGGNEQFF.

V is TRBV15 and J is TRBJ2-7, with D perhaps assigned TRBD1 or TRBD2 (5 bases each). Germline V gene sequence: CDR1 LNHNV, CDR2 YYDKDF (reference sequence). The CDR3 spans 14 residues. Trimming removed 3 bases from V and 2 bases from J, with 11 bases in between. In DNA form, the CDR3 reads TGTGCCACCAGCAGCACAGGAGGACCCTACGAGCAGTACTTC. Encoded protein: CATSSTGGPYEQYF.

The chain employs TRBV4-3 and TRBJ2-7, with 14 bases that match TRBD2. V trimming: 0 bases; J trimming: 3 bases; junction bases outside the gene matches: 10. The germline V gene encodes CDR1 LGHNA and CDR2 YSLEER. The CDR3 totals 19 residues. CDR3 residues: CASSQEALVGTSGSYEQYF. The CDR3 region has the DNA TGCGCCAGCAGCCAAGAAGCGCTGGTCGGGACTAGCGGGAGCTACGAGCAGTACTTC.

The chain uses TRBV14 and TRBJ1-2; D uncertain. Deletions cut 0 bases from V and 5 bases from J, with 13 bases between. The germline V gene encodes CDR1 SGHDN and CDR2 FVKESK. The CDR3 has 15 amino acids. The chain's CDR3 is CASSQDRARPYGYTF. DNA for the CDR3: TGTGCCAGCAGCCAAGATCGGGCCAGGCCATATGGCTACACCTTC.

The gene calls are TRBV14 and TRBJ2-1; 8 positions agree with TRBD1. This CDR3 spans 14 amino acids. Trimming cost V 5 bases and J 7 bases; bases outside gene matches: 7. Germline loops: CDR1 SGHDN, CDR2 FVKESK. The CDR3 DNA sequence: TGTGCCAGCAGCATTCGGACAGGGAGTAATGAGCAGTTCTTC. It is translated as CASSIRTGSNEQFF.

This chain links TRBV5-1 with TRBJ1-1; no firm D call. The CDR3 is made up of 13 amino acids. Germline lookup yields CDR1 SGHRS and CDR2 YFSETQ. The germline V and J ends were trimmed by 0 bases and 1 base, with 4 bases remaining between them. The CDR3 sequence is CASSLDWNTEAFF. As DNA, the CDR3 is TGCGCCAGCAGCTTGGACTGGAACACTGAAGCTTTCTTT.

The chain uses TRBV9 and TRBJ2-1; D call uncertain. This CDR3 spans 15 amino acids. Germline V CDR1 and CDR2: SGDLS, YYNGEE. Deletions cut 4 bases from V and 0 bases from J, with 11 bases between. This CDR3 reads CASSPLQGSYNEQFF. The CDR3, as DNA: TGTGCCAGCAGCCCCCTCCAAGGCTCCTACAATGAGCAGTTCTTC.

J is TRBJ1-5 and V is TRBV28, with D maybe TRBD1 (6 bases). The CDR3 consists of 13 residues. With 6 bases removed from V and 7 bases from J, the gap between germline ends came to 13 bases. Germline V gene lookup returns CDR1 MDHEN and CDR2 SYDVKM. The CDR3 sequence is CASRSTGIQPQHF. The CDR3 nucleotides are TGTGCCAGCAGGTCCACAGGGATCCAGCCCCAGCATTTT.